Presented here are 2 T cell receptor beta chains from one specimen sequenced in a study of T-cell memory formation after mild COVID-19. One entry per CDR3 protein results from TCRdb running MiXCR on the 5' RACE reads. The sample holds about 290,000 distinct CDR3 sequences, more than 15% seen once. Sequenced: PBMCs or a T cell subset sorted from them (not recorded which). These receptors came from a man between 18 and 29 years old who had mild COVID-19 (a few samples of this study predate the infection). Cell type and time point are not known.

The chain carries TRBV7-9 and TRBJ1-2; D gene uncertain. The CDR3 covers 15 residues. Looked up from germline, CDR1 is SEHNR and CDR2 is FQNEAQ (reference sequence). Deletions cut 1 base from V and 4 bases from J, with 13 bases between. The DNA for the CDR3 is TGTGCCAGCAGCTTAGGGGGATGGGGAAGCTATGGCTACACCTTC. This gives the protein CASSLGGWGSYGYTF.

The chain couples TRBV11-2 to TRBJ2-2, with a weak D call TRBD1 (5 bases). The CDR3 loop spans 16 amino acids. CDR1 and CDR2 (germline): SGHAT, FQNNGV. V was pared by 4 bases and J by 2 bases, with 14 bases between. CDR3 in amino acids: CASSSTTDTNTGELFF. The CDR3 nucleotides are TGTGCCAGCAGCTCTACAACGGACACAAACACCGGGGAGCTGTTTTTT. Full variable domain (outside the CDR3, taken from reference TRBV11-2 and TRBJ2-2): EAGVAQSPRYKIIEKRQSVAFWCNPISGHATLYWYQQILGQGPKLLIQFQNNGVVDDSQLPKDRFSAERLKGVDSTLKIQPAKLEDSAVYLCASSSTTDTNTGELFFGEGSRLTVL.